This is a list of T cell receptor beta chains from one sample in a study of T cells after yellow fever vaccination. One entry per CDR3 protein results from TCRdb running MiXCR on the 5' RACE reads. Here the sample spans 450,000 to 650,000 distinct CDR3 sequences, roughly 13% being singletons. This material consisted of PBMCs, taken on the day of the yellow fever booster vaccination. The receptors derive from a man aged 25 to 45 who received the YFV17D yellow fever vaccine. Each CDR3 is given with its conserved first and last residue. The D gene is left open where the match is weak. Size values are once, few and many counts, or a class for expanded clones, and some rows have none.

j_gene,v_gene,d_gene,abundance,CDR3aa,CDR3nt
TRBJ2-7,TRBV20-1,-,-,CSARLKRAQDYEQYF,TGCAGTGCTAGACTTAAACGGGCTCAGGACTACGAGCAGTACTTC
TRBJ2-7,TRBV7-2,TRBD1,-,CASSHRPGGIYEQYF,TGTGCCAGCAGCCACCGGCCAGGGGGTATCTACGAGCAGTACTTC
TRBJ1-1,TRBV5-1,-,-,CASSKVPGGTEAFF,TGCGCCAGCAGCAAAGTCCCGGGGGGGACTGAAGCTTTCTTT
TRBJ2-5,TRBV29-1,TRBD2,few,CSVEFRLAGHKETQYF,TGCAGCGTTGAATTTAGACTAGCGGGACACAAAGAGACCCAGTACTTC
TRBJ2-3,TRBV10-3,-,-,CAVSGVDTQYF,TGTGCCGTTAGTGGGGTTGATACGCAGTATTTT
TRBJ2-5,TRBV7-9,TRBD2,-,CASSLRLAGIQETQYF,TGTGCCAGCAGCCTGCGACTAGCGGGAATCCAAGAGACCCAGTACTTC
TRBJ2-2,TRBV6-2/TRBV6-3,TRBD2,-,CASSYIAGGPSLTGELFF,TGTGCCAGCAGTTACATAGCGGGAGGGCCATCACTCACCGGGGAGCTGTTTTTT
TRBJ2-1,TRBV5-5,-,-,CASSLDYRIGEQFF,TGTGCCAGCAGCTTGGATTACAGAATCGGTGAGCAGTTCTTC
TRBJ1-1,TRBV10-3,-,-,CAISSDTLGAEAFF,TGTGCCATCAGCAGCGACACCCTTGGGGCTGAAGCTTTCTTT
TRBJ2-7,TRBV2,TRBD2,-,CASMRGIAGAYEQYF,TGTGCCAGCATGAGAGGAATAGCGGGGGCCTACGAGCAGTACTTC
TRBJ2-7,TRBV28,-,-,CASRGGARYYEQYF,TGTGCCAGCAGGGGGGGAGCGCGTTACTACGAGCAGTACTTC
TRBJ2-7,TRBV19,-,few,CASSSGRIQEQYF,TGTGCCAGTAGTAGCGGACGTATCCAGGAGCAGTACTTC
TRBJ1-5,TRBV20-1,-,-,CSARRQGGQPQHF,TGCAGTGCTAGACGTCAGGGAGGTCAGCCCCAGCATTTT
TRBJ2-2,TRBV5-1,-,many,CASSLSATGELFF,TGTGCCAGCAGTTTATCGGCCACCGGGGAGCTGTTTTTT
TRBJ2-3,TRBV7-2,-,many,CASSSWTTTDTQYF,TGTGCCAGCAGTTCATGGACCACAACGGATACGCAGTATTTT
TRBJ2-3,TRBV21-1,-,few,CASSKGGSTSGRTDTQYF,TGTGCCAGCAGCAAAGGAGGGTCGACTAGCGGGAGGACAGATACGCAGTATTTT
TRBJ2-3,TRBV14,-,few,CASSQEWRARGTDTQYF,TGTGCCAGCAGCCAAGAATGGAGGGCCCGCGGCACAGATACGCAGTATTTT
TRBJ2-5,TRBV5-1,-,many,CASSDRAEETQYF,TGCGCCAGCAGCGACCGGGCCGAGGAGACCCAGTACTTC
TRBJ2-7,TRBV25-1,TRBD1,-,CASDRGYEQYF,TGTGCCAGTGACAGGGGCTACGAGCAGTACTTC
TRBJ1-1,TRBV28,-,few,CASSSPGANTEAFF,TGTGCCAGCAGTTCTCCAGGCGCGAACACTGAAGCTTTCTTT
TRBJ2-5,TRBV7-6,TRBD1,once,CASSKTHRGQETQYF,TGTGCCAGCAGCAAGACCCACAGGGGCCAAGAGACCCAGTACTTC
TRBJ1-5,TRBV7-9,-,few,CASSSGHPMYSNQPQHF,TGTGCCAGCAGCTCCGGACACCCGATGTATAGCAATCAGCCCCAGCATTTT
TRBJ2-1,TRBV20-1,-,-,CSARGPNLPNEQFF,TGCAGTGCTAGGGGGCCCAACCTCCCCAATGAGCAGTTCTTC
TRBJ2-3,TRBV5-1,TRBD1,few,CASSLAGTGLTDTQYF,TGCGCCAGCAGCTTGGCCGGGACAGGGCTCACAGATACGCAGTATTTT
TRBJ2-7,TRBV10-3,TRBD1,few,CAISGQGVRTYEQYF,TGTGCCATCAGTGGCCAGGGGGTCCGTACCTACGAGCAGTACTTC
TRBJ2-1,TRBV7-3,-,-,CASSIQGVAYNEQFF,TGTGCCAGCAGCATACAGGGTGTTGCCTACAATGAGCAGTTCTTC
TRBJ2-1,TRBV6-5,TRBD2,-,CASSPGTSGRAKNEQFF,TGTGCCAGCAGTCCCGGGACTAGCGGGAGGGCCAAAAATGAGCAGTTCTTC
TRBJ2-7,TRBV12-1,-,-,CASSHGLGVDEQYF,TGTGCCAGCAGCCACGGGCTAGGGGTCGACGAGCAGTACTTC
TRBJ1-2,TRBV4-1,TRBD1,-,CASSRPGQGADGYTF,TGCGCCAGCAGCCGCCCGGGACAGGGGGCCGATGGCTACACCTTC
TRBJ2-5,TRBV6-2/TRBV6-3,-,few,CASSVPEIIQETQYF,TGTGCCAGCAGTGTCCCCGAAATTATACAAGAGACCCAGTACTTC
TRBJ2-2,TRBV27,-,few,CASSRPGKNTGELFF,TGTGCCAGCAGTCGACCGGGAAAGAACACCGGGGAGCTGTTTTTT